The sequence of this TCR beta chain was determined in a study of blood T cell repertoires in COVID-19. Method: immunoSEQ multiplex PCR; TCRdb's copy keeps in-frame clones and lacks some. The data contain about 100,000 clones, approximately 86% of them singletons. With 3 bases removed from V and 3 bases from J, the gap between germline ends came to 14 bases. The CDR3 runs 16 residues. CDR1 and CDR2 (germline): SNHLY, FYNNEI. Material: peripheral blood. The chain employs TRBV2 and TRBJ2-2, with D maybe TRBD1 (6 bases). The receptor was isolated from a woman aged 55 to 70 with acute or convalescent COVID-19. The CDR3 loop reads CASSEGQGVHTGELFF. CDR3 DNA: TGTGCCAGCAGTGAGGGACAAGGTGTGCACACCGGGGAGCTGTTTTTT.